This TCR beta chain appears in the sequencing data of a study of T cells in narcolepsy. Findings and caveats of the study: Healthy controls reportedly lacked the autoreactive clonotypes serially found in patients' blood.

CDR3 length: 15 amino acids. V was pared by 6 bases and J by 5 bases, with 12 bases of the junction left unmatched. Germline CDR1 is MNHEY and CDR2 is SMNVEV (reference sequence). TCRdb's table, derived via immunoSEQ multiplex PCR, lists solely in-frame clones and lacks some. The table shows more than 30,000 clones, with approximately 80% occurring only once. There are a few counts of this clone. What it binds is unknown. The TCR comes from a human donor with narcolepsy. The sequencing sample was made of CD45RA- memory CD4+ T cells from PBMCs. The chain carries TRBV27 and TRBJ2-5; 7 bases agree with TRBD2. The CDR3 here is CASRAFGAGRETQYF. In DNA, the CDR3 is TGTGCCAGCAGGGCCTTCGGAGCGGGGCGGGAGACCCAGTACTTC.